The next 9 T cell receptor beta chains were all read from a single sample in a study of OX40 agonist ivuxolimab in advanced cancers. The repertoire was sequenced with immunoSEQ multiplex PCR; TCRdb's copy has only in-frame clones and lacks some. The data contain 100,000 or so clones, just over 85% of them singletons. The sample was CD4+ or CD8+ T cells sorted from blood, taken in a trial of the OX40 agonist ivuxolimab. The receptors derive from an adult with an advanced solid tumor such as melanoma, head and neck, liver or kidney cancer.

The chain links TRBV2 to TRBJ2-5; possible D gene TRBD1, 5 bases. CDR3 length equals 14 residues. Between the trimmed V and J ends, which lost 7 bases and 4 bases, there was a span of 16 bases. Germline V lookup: CDR1 SNHLY, CDR2 FYNNEI. CDR3 region: CASKFRQGVETQYF. The CDR3 coding sequence is TGTGCCAGCAAGTTCCGGCAGGGTGTAGAGACCCAGTACTTC.

This chain uses TRBV7-2 with TRBJ2-1, with 9 bases identical to TRBD2. This CDR3 contains 15 residues. V lost 5 bases to trimming and J lost 5 bases; unmatched junction nucleotides: 7. CDR1 SGHTA and CDR2 FQGNSA come from the germline V gene. The CDR3 region is CASSPGTSYHNEQFF. CDR3 nucleotides: TGTGCCAGCAGCCCCGGGACTAGCTACCACAATGAGCAGTTCTTC. Full variable domain (outside the CDR3, taken from reference TRBV7-2 and TRBJ2-1): GAGVSQSPSNKVTEKGKDVELRCDPISGHTALYWYRQSLGQGLEFLIYFQGNSAPDKSGLPSDRFSAERTGGSVSTLTIQRTQQEDSAVYLCASSPGTSYHNEQFFGPGTRLTVL.

V and J are TRBV7-2 and TRBJ2-2; maybe TRBD2 (5 bases). Trimming took 2 bases from V and 0 from J, leaving 10 bases between them. This CDR3 has 16 amino acids. Germline V lookup: CDR1 SGHTA, CDR2 FQGNSA. The CDR3 DNA follows: TGTGCCAGCAGCTTACAGTCCGGGGCGAACACCGGGGAGCTGTTTTTT. Protein sequence: CASSLQSGANTGELFF.

This chain joins TRBV29-1 and TRBJ2-1, with TRBD2 matching over 9 bases. The ends lost 6 bases at V and 4 bases at J; junction bases unmatched: 7. The CDR3 loop spans 14 amino acids. Germline loops: CDR1 SQVTM, CDR2 ANQGSEA. The chain's CDR3 is CSVKGLAGYNEQFF. In DNA, the CDR3 is TGCAGCGTCAAAGGTCTAGCGGGGTACAATGAGCAGTTCTTC.

The chain is built from TRBV30 and TRBJ2-5; 7 nucleotides match TRBD1. This CDR3 has 16 amino acids. Germline V lookup: CDR1 GTSNPN, CDR2 SVGIG (reference sequence). J was trimmed by 0 bases and V by 2 bases; bases with no gene match: 9. CDR3 residues: CAWSLTGAPNQETQYF. In DNA, the CDR3 is TGTGCCTGGAGTTTAACAGGGGCCCCTAACCAAGAGACCCAGTACTTC.

This clone occurred a few times. This chain links TRBV30 with TRBJ2-3; 9 nucleotides match TRBD2. The CDR3 loop spans 16 amino acids. Unmatched junction bases numbered 8, after V lost 0 bases and J lost 4 bases. Germline CDR1 GTSNPN, CDR2 SVGIG (reference sequence). CDR3 protein: CAWSVIPLAGADTQYF. CDR3 nucleotide sequence: TGTGCCTGGAGTGTGATACCCTTAGCGGGAGCAGATACGCAGTATTTT.

The chain uses TRBV19 and TRBJ2-2; the D gene is possibly TRBD2 (6 bases). This CDR3 comprises 16 residues. V lost 9 bases and J 2 bases, leaving 19 bases between the germline ends. CDR1 and CDR2 from the germline V gene are LNHDA and SQIVND (reference sequence). CDR3 bases: TGTGCCAGCACCCATGGGACTCTTAAAAACACCGGGGAGCTGTTTTTT. This encodes CASTHGTLKNTGELFF.

This CDR3 is CASSLETGGSHLSTDTQYF. The CDR3 coding sequence is TGTGCCAGCAGCTTGGAGACAGGGGGCTCTCACCTAAGCACAGATACGCAGTATTTT. V usage is TRBV5-8 and J usage is TRBJ2-3; 10 bases fit TRBD1. The CDR3 has 19 residues. Trimming cost V 0 bases and J 0 bases; bases outside gene matches: 10. From germline, CDR1 is SGHTS and CDR2 YDEGEE.

V is TRBV6-6 and J is TRBJ1-2; no reliable D call. The CDR3 is 11 amino acids. Germline assignment: CDR1 MNHNY and CDR2 SVGAGI (reference sequence). The V end was cut by 10 bases, the J end by 2 bases, with 8 bases between. The CDR3 DNA reads TGTGCCACCACACTAAACTATGGCTACACCTTC. It yields the protein CATTLNYGYTF.